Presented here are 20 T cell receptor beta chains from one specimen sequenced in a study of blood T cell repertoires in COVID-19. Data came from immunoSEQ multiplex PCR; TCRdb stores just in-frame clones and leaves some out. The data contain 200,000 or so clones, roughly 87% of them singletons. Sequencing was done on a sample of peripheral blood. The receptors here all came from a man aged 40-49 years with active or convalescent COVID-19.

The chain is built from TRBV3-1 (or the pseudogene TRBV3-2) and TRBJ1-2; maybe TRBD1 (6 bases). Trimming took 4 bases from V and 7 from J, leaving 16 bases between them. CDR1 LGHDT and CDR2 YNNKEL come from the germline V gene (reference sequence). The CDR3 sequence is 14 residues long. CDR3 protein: CASSRLDNRAGYTF. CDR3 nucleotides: TGTGCCAGCAGCCGGCTCGACAACAGGGCTGGCTACACCTTC.

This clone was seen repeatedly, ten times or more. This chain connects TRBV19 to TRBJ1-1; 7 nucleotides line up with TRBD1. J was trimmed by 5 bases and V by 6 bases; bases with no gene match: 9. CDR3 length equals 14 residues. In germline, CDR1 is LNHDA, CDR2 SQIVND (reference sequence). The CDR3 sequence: CASRTGTMRTEAFF. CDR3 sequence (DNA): TGTGCCAGTAGGACAGGGACAATGCGGACTGAAGCTTTCTTT.

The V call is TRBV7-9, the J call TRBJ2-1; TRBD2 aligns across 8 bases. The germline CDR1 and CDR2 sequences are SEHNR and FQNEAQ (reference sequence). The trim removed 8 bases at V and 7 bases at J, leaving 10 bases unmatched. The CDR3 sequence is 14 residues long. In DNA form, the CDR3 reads TGTGCCAGCGCCGGGGGGGCGTCTTTGAATGAGCAGTTCTTC. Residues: CASAGGASLNEQFF.

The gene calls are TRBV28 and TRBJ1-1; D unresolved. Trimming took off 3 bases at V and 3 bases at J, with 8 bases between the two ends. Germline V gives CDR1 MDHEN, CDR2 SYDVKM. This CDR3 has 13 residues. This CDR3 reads CASSLGPYTEAFF. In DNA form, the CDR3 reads TGTGCCAGCAGTTTGGGCCCTTACACTGAAGCTTTCTTT.

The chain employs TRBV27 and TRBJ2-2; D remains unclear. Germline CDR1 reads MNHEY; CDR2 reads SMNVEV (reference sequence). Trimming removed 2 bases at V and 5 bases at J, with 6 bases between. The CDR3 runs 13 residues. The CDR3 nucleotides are TGTGCCAGCAGTTTAAAGCGAACCGGGGAGCTGTTTTTT. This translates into CASSLKRTGELFF.

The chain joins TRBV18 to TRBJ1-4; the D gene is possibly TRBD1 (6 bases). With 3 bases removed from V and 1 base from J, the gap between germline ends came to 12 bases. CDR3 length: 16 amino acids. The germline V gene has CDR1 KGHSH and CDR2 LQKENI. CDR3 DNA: TGTGCCAGCTCACCCGCGGGGGGCCAAACTAATGAAAAACTGTTTTTT. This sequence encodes CASSPAGGQTNEKLFF.

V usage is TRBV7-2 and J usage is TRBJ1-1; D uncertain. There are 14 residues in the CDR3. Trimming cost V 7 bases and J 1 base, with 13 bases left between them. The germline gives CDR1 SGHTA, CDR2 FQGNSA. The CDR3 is CASTLPLENTEAFF. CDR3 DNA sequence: TGTGCCAGCACCCTACCCCTAGAGAACACTGAAGCTTTCTTT.

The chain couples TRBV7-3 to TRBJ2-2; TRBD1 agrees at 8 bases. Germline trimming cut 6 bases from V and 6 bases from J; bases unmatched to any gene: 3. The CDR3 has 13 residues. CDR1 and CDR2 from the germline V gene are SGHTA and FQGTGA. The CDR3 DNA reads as TGTGCCAGCAGGTTGGACAGGGCCGGGGAGCTGTTTTTT. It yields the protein CASRLDRAGELFF.

The CDR3 here is CASSLPGTRGTEAFF. CDR3 DNA sequence: TGTGCCAGTAGCCTCCCGGGGACCAGGGGCACTGAAGCTTTCTTT. The chain couples TRBV19 to TRBJ1-1; a weak D match, TRBD1 (6 bases). This CDR3 comprises 15 residues. V gave up 6 bases and J gave up 4 bases, with 18 bases separating them. The germline V gene has CDR1 LNHDA and CDR2 SQIVND (reference sequence).

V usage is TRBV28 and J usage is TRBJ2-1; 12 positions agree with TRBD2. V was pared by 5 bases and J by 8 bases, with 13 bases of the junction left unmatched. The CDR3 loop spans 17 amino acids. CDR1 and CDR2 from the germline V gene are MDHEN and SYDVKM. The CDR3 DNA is TGTGCCAGCAGTCCTACTAGCGGGGGGCGCCGTGGGTATGAGCAGTTCTTC. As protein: CASSPTSGGRRGYEQFF.

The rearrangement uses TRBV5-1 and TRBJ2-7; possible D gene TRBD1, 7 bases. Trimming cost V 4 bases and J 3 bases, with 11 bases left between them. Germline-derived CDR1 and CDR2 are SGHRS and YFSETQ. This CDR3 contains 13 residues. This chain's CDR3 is CASSAGQYYEQYF. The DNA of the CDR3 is TGCGCCAGCAGCGCGGGACAGTACTACGAGCAGTACTTC.

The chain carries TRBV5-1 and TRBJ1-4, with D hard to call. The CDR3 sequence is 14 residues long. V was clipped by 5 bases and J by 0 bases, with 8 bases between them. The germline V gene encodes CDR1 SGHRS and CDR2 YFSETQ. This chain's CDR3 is CASSLTTTNEKLFF. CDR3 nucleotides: TGCGCCAGCAGTTTGACAACAACTAATGAAAAACTGTTTTTT.

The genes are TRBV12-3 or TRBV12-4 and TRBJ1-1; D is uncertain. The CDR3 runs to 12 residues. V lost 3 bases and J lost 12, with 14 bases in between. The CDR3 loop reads CASSFYPELSFF. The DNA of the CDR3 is TGTGCCAGCAGTTTTTACCCGGAGCTGTCTTTCTTT.

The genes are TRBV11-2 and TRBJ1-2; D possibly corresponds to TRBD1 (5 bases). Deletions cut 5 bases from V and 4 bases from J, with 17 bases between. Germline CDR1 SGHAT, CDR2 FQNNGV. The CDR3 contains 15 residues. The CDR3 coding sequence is TGTGCCAGCAGCCCCCTTCTTGAGGGACTCTATGGCTACACCTTC. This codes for CASSPLLEGLYGYTF.

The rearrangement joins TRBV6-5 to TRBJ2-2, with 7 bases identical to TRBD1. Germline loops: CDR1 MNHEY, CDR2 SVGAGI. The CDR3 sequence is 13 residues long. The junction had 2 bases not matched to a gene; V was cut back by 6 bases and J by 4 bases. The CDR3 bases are TGTGCCAGCAGCAGGGACAGCACCGGGGAGCTGTTTTTT. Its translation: CASSRDSTGELFF.

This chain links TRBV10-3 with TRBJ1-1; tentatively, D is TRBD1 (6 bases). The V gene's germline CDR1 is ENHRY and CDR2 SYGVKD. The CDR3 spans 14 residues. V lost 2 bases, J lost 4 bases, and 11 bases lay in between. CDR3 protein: CAISEQGRGTEAFF. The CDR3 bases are TGTGCCATCAGTGAGCAGGGCAGGGGCACTGAAGCTTTCTTT.

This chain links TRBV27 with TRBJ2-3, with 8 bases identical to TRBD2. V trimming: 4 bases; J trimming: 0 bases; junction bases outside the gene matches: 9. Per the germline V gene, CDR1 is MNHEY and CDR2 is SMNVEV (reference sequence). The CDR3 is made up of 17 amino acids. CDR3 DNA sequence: TGTGCCAGCAGTTCCCAATCACTAGCGGCTAGCACAGATACGCAGTATTTT. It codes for CASSSQSLAASTDTQYF.

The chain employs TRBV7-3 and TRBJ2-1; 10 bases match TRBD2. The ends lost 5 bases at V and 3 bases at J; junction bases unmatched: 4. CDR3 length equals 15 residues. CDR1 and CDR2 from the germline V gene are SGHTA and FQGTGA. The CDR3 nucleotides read TGTGCCAGCAGCGGTACTAGCGGGAACTACAATGAGCAGTTCTTC. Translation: CASSGTSGNYNEQFF.

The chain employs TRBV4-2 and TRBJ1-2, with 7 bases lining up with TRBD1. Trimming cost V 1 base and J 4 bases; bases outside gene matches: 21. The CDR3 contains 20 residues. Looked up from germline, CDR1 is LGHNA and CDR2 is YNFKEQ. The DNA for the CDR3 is TGTGCCAGCAGCCAAGCTGGGTTATTGGGGACAGCAGACACTCGCTATGGCTACACCTTC. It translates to CASSQAGLLGTADTRYGYTF.

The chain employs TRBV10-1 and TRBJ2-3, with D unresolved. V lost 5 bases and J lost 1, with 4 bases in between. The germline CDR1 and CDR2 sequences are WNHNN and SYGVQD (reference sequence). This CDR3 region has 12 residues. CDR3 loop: CASSLGTDTQYF. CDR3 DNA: TGCGCCAGCAGTCTCGGCACAGATACGCAGTATTTT.